These 20 T cell receptor beta chains were all obtained from the same sample, sequenced in a study of breast tumors, draining lymph nodes, adjacent tissues. TCRdb itself ran the multiplex PCR reads through MiXCR, one entry per CDR3 protein. The sample records about 180,000 distinct CDR3 sequences, roughly a third being singletons. Breast cancer patients provided tissue from their axillary draining lymph nodes. The sequencing input was axillary lymph node tissue. These receptor sequences come from a female donor with breast cancer. Some clones in this sample may be carry-over from other donors' samples.

This clonotype was counted ten times or more. The CDR3, as DNA: TGTGCCAGCTCACCACTTACGTCCACCGGGGAGCTGTTTTTT. Encoded protein: CASSPLTSTGELFF. The chain carries TRBV18 and TRBJ2-2; D remains unclear. Germline V gene sequence: CDR1 KGHSH, CDR2 LQKENI. There are 14 residues in the CDR3. Trimming removed 1 base at V and 4 bases at J, with 7 bases between.

This clonotype was found many times. The chain uses TRBV7-3 and TRBJ2-2; D is undetermined. CDR1 is SGHTA and CDR2 is FQGTGA in the germline V gene. This CDR3 spans 15 amino acids. V was cut by 0 bases and J by 7 bases, with 12 bases left in between. The CDR3 region is CASSLTSSSGGELFF. The DNA of the CDR3 is TGTGCCAGCAGCTTAACCTCCTCTTCGGGCGGGGAGCTGTTTTTT. Drawing the rest from reference TRBV7-3 and TRBJ2-2, the complete variable domain is GAGVSQTPSNKVTEKGKYVELRCDPISGHTALYWYRQSLGQGPEFLIYFQGTGAADDSGLPNDRFFAVRPEGSVSTLKIQRTERGDSAVYLCASSLTSSSGGELFFGEGSRLTVL.

This clonotype was seen a handful of times. The rearrangement links TRBV6-2 or TRBV6-3 to TRBJ1-2; 8 positions agree with TRBD1. This CDR3 has 14 amino acids. The V and J ends lost 6 bases and 5 bases, in that order; junction bases with no gene match: 8. Germline values: CDR1 MNHEY, CDR2 SVGEGT. The CDR3: CASSPQRTGYGYTF. DNA of the CDR3: TGTGCCAGCAGCCCCCAAAGGACAGGGTATGGCTACACCTTC.

At least ten counts were recorded for this clonotype. The junction and the germline gene differ at one end; a read error may be behind it. V gene TRBV2 combines with J gene TRBJ2-7; 15 bases are a match to TRBD2. Germline CDR1 SNHLY, CDR2 FYNNEI. This CDR3 spans 16 amino acids. The CDR3 DNA sequence: TGCTCCGCGTCCGGGACTAGCGGGAGGCGGTCCTACGAGCAGTACTTC. Translation: CSASGTSGRRSYEQYF.

In its sample, this clonotype was seen once. CDR3 DNA sequence: TGCAGCGTCCCGGGACAGGGGGGGAACGAGCAGTACTTC. This translates into CSVPGQGGNEQYF. The gene calls are TRBV29-1 and TRBJ2-7; 11 bases match TRBD1. Losses at the gene ends were 6 bases for V and 5 bases for J; bases not matched to a gene: 6. CDR3 size: 13 residues. Germline V gene sequence: CDR1 SQVTM, CDR2 ANQGSEA.

This clonotype was seen ten or more times. The V and J genes are TRBV6-5 and TRBJ2-5; D uncertain. Per the germline V gene, CDR1 is MNHEY and CDR2 is SVGAGI. This CDR3 region has 16 residues. Trimming removed 0 bases from V and 5 bases from J, with 16 bases in between. The DNA for the CDR3 is TGTGCCAGCAGTTACTCTTTGGGCAGAGGAGTGGAGACCCAGTACTTC. Translated: CASSYSLGRGVETQYF.

This rearrangement joins TRBV11-2 to TRBJ2-5, with 9 bases matching TRBD2. The V and J ends lost 2 bases and 3 bases, in that order; junction bases with no gene match: 13. The CDR3 has 18 amino acids. Germline-derived CDR1 and CDR2 are SGHAT and FQNNGV. For the CDR3, the DNA is TGTGCCAGCAGCTTAAACGAACTAGCGGGTCTAAGGGAAGAGACCCAGTACTTC. This translates into CASSLNELAGLREETQYF.

There are many counts of this clonotype. V is TRBV7-9 and J is TRBJ1-2; TRBD1 matches 7 bases. Germline V gives CDR1 SEHNR, CDR2 FQNEAQ (reference sequence). There are 14 residues in the CDR3. With V trimmed by 3 bases and J by 4 bases, 5 bases remained unmatched. CDR3 residues: CASSLGTELYGYTF. The CDR3 bases are TGTGCCAGCAGCTTGGGGACAGAACTCTATGGCTACACCTTC.

This chain joins TRBV9 and TRBJ2-5; tentatively, D is TRBD1 (7 bases). The germline gives CDR1 SGDLS, CDR2 YYNGEE. This CDR3 comprises 14 residues. V was pared by 4 bases and J by 11 bases, with 21 bases between. The CDR3 loop reads CASSPLGGGEIQYF. In DNA, the CDR3 is TGTGCCAGCAGCCCCCTAGGAGGGGGCGAGATTCAGTACTTC.

The sample holds many counts of this clonotype. The chain uses TRBV19 and TRBJ1-6; D may be TRBD1 (6 bases). Between the trimmed V and J ends, which lost 4 bases and 10 bases, there was a span of 14 bases. Germline values: CDR1 LNHDA, CDR2 SQIVND (reference sequence). This CDR3 is 14 amino acids long. The CDR3 DNA reads as TGTGCCAGTAGTACGGACAGTTGGATATCACCCCTCCACTTT. Protein: CASSTDSWISPLHF.

This chain's CDR3 is CASSLKGDSGRAGIQYF. CDR3 in DNA: TGTGCCAGCAGCTTAAAGGGGGATAGCGGGAGGGCCGGCATTCAGTACTTC. The chain has TRBV7-2 and TRBJ2-4; 11 nucleotides agree with TRBD2. The CDR3 has 17 amino acids. The germline V gene encodes CDR1 SGHTA and CDR2 FQGNSA. Unmatched junction bases numbered 12, after V lost 2 bases and J lost 9 bases.

This clonotype was found a few times. The rearrangement links TRBV30 to TRBJ1-1; D uncertain. Trimming cost V 3 bases and J 2 bases, with 7 bases left between them. The CDR3 extends over 12 amino acids. The V gene's germline CDR1 is GTSNPN and CDR2 SVGIG (reference sequence). The CDR3 bases are TGTGCCTGGAGAGCACTAAACACTGAAGCTTTCTTT. Protein: CAWRALNTEAFF.

This clonotype was seen only a few times. The chain employs TRBV6-1 and TRBJ1-6; D may be TRBD1 (5 bases). Trimming removed 5 bases from V and 0 bases from J, with 20 bases in between. CDR3 length: 19 amino acids. The germline V gene has CDR1 MNHNS and CDR2 SASEGT. The CDR3 spells CASSPRQDRDGSYNSPLHF. Here the CDR3 DNA reads TGTGCCAGCAGTCCCCGCCAAGACCGGGACGGCTCCTATAATTCACCCCTCCACTTT.

At least ten counts were recorded for this clonotype. This rearrangement joins TRBV7-2 to TRBJ2-2; D is perhaps TRBD1 (5 bases). V gave up 5 bases and J gave up 7 bases, with 17 bases separating them. CDR3 size: 15 residues. CDR1 and CDR2 from the germline V gene are SGHTA and FQGNSA. CDR3 coding DNA: TGTGCCAGCAGCCAATTAGGGGTCAAAAGCGGGGAGCTGTTTTTT. It translates to CASSQLGVKSGELFF.

The chain employs TRBV6-6 and TRBJ1-6; no definite D call. The CDR3 loop spans 17 amino acids. The V gene lost 7 bases and the J gene lost 4 bases, with 20 bases spanning the gap. Germline CDR1 reads MNHNY; CDR2 reads SVGAGI (reference sequence). The CDR3 sequence is CASKDDPFWAYNSPLHF. CDR3 nucleotides: TGTGCCAGCAAAGATGACCCGTTCTGGGCGTATAATTCACCCCTCCACTTT.

The chain links TRBV29-1 to TRBJ1-2; 7 bases match TRBD1. This CDR3 spans 11 amino acids. J was trimmed by 10 bases and V by 8 bases; bases with no gene match: 10. Germline CDR1 and CDR2: SQVTM and ANQGSEA. CDR3 protein: CSSTGSHDYTF. In DNA form, the CDR3 reads TGCAGCTCGACAGGGTCCCATGACTACACCTTC.

The sample holds many counts of this clonotype. This sequence joins TRBV7-2 and TRBJ1-5; maybe TRBD1 (5 bases). Germline-derived CDR1 and CDR2 are SGHTA and FQGNSA. The CDR3 consists of 13 residues. V lost 4 bases to trimming and J lost 5 bases, with 9 bases between them. CDR3: CASSYRSDQPQHF. CDR3 DNA: TGTGCCAGCAGCTACAGGTCGGATCAGCCCCAGCATTTT.

This clonotype was picked up many times. The chain has TRBV6-6 and TRBJ1-5; D possibly corresponds to TRBD1 (5 bases). CDR3 length: 14 residues. Looked up from germline, CDR1 is MNHNY and CDR2 is SVGAGI (reference sequence). V lost 5 bases to trimming and J lost 4 bases, with 12 bases between them. The CDR3 region has the DNA TGTGCCAGCAGTAAAGGACAACAAAATCAGCCCCAGCATTTT. It specifies CASSKGQQNQPQHF.

Details on this clonotype: This clone may be a read error of a much larger clone one base away. The CDR3 end shows no conserved phenylalanine or tryptophan, and so a read error is likely. This chain uses TRBV19 with TRBJ2-1, with 8 bases matching TRBD1. The CDR3 loop spans 13 amino acids. The germline gives CDR1 LNHDA, CDR2 SQIVND (reference sequence). Germline trimming cut 11 bases from V and 7 bases from J; bases unmatched to any gene: 10. CDR3 sequence: CALVGTGSNEQFL. The CDR3 DNA follows: TGTGCCCTCGTCGGGACAGGCTCGAATGAGCAGTTCCTC.

Ten or more counts support this clonotype. The gene calls are TRBV9 and TRBJ2-1; 8 nucleotides match TRBD2. Germline V gene sequence: CDR1 SGDLS, CDR2 YYNGEE. J lost 3 bases, V lost 4 bases, and 15 bases had no gene match. The CDR3 covers 18 residues. CDR3 in DNA: TGTGCCAGCAGCCCTCCCGGGCTGAGCGGGAGCTACTACAATGAGCAGTTCTTC. As protein: CASSPPGLSGSYYNEQFF.